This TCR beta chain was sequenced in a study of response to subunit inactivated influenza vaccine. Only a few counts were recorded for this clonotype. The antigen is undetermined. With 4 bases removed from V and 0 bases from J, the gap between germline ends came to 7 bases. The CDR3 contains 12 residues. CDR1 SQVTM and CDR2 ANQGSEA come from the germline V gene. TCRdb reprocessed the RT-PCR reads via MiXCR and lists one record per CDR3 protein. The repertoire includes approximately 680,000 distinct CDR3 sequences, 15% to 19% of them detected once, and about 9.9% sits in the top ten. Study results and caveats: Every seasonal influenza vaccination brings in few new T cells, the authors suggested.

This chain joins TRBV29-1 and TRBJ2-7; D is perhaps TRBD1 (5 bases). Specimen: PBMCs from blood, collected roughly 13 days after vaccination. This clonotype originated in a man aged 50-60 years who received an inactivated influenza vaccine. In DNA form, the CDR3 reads TGCAGCGTTGTGACAGTCTCCTACGAGCAGTACTTC. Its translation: CSVVTVSYEQYF.